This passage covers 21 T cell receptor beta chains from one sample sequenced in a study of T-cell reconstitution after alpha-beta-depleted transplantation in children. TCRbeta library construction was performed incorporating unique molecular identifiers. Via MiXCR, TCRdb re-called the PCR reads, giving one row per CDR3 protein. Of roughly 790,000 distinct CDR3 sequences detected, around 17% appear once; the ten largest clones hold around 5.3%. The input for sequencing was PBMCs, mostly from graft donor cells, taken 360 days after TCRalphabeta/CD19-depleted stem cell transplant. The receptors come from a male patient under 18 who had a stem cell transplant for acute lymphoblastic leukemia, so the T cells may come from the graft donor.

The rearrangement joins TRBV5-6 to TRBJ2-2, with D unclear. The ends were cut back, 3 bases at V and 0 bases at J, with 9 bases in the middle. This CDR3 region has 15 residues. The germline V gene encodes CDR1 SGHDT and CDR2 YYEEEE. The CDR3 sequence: CASSSSVTNTGELFF. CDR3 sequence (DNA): TGTGCCAGCAGCTCCTCCGTTACGAACACCGGGGAGCTGTTTTTT.

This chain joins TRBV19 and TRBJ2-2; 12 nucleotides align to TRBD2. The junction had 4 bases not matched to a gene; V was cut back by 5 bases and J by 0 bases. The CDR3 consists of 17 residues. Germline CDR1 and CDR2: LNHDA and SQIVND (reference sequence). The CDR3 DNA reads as TGTGCCAGTAGTGAGGGACTAGCGGGCTCGAACACCGGGGAGCTGTTTTTT. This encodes CASSEGLAGSNTGELFF.

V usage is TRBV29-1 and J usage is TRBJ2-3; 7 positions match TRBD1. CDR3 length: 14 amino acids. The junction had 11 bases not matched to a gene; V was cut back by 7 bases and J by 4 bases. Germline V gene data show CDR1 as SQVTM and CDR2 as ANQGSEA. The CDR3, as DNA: TGCAGCGCCTCGGTAGGGGGCGAGGCAGATACGCAGTATTTT. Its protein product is CSASVGGEADTQYF.

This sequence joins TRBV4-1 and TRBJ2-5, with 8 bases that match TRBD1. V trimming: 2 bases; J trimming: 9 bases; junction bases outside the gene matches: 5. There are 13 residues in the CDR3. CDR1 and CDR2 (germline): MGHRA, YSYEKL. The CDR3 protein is CASSQREQGAQYF. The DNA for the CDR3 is TGCGCCAGCAGCCAAAGGGAACAGGGGGCCCAGTACTTC.

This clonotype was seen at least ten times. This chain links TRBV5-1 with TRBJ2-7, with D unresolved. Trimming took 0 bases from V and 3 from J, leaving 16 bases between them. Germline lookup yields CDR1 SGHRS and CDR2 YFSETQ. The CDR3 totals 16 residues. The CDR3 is CASSLAATSPGYEQYF. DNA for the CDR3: TGCGCCAGCAGCTTGGCGGCGACAAGTCCGGGCTACGAGCAGTACTTC. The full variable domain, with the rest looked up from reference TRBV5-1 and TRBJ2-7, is KAGVTQTPRYLIKTRGQQVTLSCSPISGHRSVSWYQQTPGQGLQFLFEYFSETQRNKGNFPGRFSGRQFSNSRSEMNVSTLELGDSALYLCASSLAATSPGYEQYFGPGTRLTVT.

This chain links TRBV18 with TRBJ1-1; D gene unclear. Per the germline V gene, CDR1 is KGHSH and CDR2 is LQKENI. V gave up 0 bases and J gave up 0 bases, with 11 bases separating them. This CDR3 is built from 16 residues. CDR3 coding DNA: TGTGCCAGCTCACCACCCGGACGGTCGTTGAACACTGAAGCTTTCTTT. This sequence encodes CASSPPGRSLNTEAFF.

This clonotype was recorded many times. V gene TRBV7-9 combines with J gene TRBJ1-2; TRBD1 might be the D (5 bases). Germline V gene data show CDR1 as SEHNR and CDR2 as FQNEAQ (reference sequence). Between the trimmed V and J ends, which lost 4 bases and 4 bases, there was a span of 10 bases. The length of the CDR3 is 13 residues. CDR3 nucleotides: TGTGCCAGCAGCTCCCGGGACGGCTATGGCTACACCTTC. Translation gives CASSSRDGYGYTF.

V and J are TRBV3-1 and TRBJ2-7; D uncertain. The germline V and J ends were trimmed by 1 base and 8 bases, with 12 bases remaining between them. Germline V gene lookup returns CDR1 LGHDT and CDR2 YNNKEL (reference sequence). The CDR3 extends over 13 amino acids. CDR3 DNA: TGTGCCAGCAGCCAAGCAGTTCAGGCCAAGCAGTACTTC. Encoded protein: CASSQAVQAKQYF.

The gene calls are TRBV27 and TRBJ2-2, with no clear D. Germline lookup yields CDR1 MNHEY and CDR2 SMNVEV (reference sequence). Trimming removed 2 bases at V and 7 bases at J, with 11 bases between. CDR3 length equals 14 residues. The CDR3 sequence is CASSLAPIGGELFF. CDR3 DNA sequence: TGTGCCAGCAGTTTAGCTCCGATCGGCGGGGAGCTGTTTTTT.

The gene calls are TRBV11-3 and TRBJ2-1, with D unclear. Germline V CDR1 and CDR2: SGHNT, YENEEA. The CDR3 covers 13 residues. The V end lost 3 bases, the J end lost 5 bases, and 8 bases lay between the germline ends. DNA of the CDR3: TGTGCCAGCAGCTTCCGACGTAACAATGAGCAGTTCTTC. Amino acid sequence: CASSFRRNNEQFF.

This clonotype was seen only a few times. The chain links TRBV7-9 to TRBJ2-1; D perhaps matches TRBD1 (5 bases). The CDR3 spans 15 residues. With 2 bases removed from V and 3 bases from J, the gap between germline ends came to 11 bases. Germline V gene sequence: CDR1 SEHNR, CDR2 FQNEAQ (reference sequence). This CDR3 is CASSLSPTGYNEQFF. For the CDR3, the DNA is TGTGCCAGCAGCTTAAGTCCCACAGGCTACAATGAGCAGTTCTTC.

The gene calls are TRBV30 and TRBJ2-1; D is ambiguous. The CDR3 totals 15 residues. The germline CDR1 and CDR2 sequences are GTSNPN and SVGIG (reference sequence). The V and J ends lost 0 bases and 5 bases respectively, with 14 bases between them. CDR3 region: CAWSVTTGLHNEQFF. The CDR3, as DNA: TGTGCCTGGAGTGTAACTACCGGTCTACACAATGAGCAGTTCTTC.

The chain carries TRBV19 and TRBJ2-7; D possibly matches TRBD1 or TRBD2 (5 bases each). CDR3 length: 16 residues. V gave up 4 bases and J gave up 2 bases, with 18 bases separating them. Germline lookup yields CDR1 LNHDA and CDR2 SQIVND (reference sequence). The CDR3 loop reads CASSTIGTAGPYEQYF. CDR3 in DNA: TGTGCCAGTAGTACGATCGGGACGGCTGGTCCCTACGAGCAGTACTTC.

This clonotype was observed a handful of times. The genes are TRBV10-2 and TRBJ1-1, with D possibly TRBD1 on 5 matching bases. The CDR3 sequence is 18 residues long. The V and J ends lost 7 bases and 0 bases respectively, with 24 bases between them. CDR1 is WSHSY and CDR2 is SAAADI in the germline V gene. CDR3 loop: CASNSGRTREVMNTEAFF. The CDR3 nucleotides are TGCGCCAGCAACTCGGGACGAACCAGGGAGGTGATGAACACTGAAGCTTTCTTT.

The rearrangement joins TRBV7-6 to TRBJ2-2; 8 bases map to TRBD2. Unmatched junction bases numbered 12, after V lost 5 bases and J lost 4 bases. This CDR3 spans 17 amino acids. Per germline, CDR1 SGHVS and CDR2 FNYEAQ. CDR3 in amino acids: CASSPLLADFSTGELFF. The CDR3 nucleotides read TGTGCCAGCAGCCCCTTACTAGCGGACTTTTCCACCGGGGAGCTGTTTTTT.

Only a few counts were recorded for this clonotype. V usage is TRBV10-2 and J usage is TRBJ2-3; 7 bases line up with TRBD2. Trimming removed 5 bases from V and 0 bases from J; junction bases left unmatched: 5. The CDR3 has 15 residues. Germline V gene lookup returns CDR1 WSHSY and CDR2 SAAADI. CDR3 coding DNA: TGCGCCAGCAGTAGGGGAGGGGCTAGCACAGATACGCAGTATTTT. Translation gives CASSRGGASTDTQYF.

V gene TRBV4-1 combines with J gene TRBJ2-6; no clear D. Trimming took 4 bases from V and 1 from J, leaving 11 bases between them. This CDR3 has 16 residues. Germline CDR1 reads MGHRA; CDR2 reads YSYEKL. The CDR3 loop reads CASSPPWVSGANVLTF. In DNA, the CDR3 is TGCGCCAGCAGCCCCCCGTGGGTGTCTGGGGCCAACGTCCTGACTTTC.

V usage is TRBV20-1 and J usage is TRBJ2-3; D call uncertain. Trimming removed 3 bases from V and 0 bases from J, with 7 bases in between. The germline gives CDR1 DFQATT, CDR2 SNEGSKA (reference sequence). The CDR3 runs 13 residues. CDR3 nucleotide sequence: TGCAGTGCTAGGAGTGCTAGCACAGATACGCAGTATTTT. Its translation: CSARSASTDTQYF.

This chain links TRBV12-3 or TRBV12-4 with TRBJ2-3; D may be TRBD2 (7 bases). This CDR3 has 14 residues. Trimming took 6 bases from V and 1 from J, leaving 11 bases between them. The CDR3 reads CASRGGGRTDTQYF. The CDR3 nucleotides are TGTGCCAGCAGGGGGGGGGGCCGCACAGATACGCAGTATTTT.

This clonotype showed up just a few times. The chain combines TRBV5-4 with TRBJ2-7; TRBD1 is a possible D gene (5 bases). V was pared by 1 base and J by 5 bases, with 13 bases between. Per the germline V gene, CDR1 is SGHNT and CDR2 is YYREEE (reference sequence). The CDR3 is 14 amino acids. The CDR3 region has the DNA TGTGCCAGCAGCTTGACAGGCCTCGGGCACGAGCAGTACTTC. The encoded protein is CASSLTGLGHEQYF. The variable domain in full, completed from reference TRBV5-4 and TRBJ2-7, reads ETGVTQSPTHLIKTRGQQVTLRCSSQSGHNTVSWYQQALGQGPQFIFQYYREEENGRGNFPPRFSGLQFPNYSSELNVNALELDDSALYLCASSLTGLGHEQYFGPGTRLTVT.

The CDR3 sequence is CSVEDQSDSYEQYF. As DNA, the CDR3 is TGCAGCGTTGAAGATCAAAGCGACTCCTACGAGCAGTACTTC. The chain employs TRBV29-1 and TRBJ2-7; D gene ambiguous. Deletions cut 0 bases from V and 0 bases from J, with 9 bases between. CDR1 SQVTM and CDR2 ANQGSEA come from the germline V gene. The CDR3 has 14 residues.